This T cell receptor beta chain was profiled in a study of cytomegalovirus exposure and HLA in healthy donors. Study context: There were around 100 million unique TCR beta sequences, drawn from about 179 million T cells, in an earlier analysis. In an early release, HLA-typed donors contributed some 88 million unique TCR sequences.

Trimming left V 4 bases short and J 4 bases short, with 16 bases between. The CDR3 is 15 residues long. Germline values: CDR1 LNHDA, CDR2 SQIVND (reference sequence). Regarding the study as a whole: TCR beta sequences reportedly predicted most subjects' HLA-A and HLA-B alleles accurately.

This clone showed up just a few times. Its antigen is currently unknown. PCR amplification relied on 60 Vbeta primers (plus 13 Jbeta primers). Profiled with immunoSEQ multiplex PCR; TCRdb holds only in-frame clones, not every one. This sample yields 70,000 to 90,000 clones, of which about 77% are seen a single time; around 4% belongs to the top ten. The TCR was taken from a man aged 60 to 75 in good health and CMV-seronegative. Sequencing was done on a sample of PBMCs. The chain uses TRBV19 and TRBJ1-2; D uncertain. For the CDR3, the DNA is TGTGCCAGTAGTAGCCCGACTCTCTATAGCTATGGCTACACCTTC. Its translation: CASSSPTLYSYGYTF.